Presented here are 4 T cell receptor beta chains from one specimen sequenced in a study of blood T cell repertoires in COVID-19. Libraries were prepared by immunoSEQ multiplex PCR; TCRdb keeps only in-frame clonotypes and omits some of them. This sample has approximately 440,000 clones, with 88% found just once. The specimen was peripheral blood. The receptors here all came from a woman in her forties or fifties with COVID-19, enrolled during active disease.

This rearrangement joins TRBV5-1 to TRBJ2-7; 10 bases are shared with TRBD1. The CDR3 spans 14 residues. V trimming: 4 bases; J trimming: 4 bases; junction bases outside the gene matches: 5. Germline values: CDR1 SGHRS, CDR2 YFSETQ. CDR3 residues: CASSRRDRGYEQYF. Written as DNA, the CDR3 is TGCGCCAGCAGCCGACGGGACAGGGGTTACGAGCAGTACTTC.

The V gene is TRBV24-1, the J gene TRBJ2-3, with 10 bases fitting TRBD2. The V gene end was trimmed by 1 base and the J gene end by 1 base; junction bases not matched to a gene: 1. The germline gives CDR1 KGHDR, CDR2 SFDVKD. The length of the CDR3 is 16 residues. The CDR3 region has the DNA TGTGCCACCAGTGATTTTCTAGCGGGGGGCACAGATACGCAGTATTTT. Encoded protein: CATSDFLAGGTDTQYF.

This clone was seen once. This chain links TRBV2 with TRBJ2-5, with 7 bases lining up with TRBD2. In germline, CDR1 is SNHLY, CDR2 FYNNEI. The CDR3 contains 15 residues. V dropped 2 bases and J dropped 0; count of bases not matched to a gene: 3. CDR3 amino acids: CASSEPAGHQETQYF. The DNA for the CDR3 is TGTGCCAGCAGTGAACCAGCGGGGCACCAAGAGACCCAGTACTTC.

This chain connects TRBV14 to TRBJ2-1; 8 positions agree with TRBD2. The CDR3 is made up of 15 amino acids. The germline CDR1 and CDR2 sequences are SGHDN and FVKESK. V gave up 3 bases and J gave up 5 bases; unmatched junction bases: 6. CDR3 in DNA: TGTGCCAGCAGCCAGCCAGCGGGGGTCCACAATGAGCAGTTCTTC. It translates to CASSQPAGVHNEQFF.